This T cell receptor (beta chain) comes out of a study of OX40 agonist ivuxolimab in advanced cancers. Study background: Hepatocellular carcinoma, melanoma, renal cell or head and neck cancer occurred in dose-escalation patients. Findings of the study overall: Dose levels from 0.1 to 3.0 mg/kg saw CD4+ and CD8+ blood T cells expand clonally by week 6. Researchers report that CD8+ T cells had, on average, more expanded clones than CD4+.

Trimming stripped 4 bases from V and 5 bases from J, with 14 bases between. There are 14 residues in the CDR3. CDR1 and CDR2 from the germline V gene are SEHNR and FQNEAQ (reference sequence). Note on this clone: The antigen remains unidentified.

Profiled with immunoSEQ multiplex PCR; TCRdb holds only in-frame clones, not every one. The repertoire holds 55,000 to 75,000 clones, with around 80% as singletons. Sampled blood was obtained at baseline, cycle 4 day 1, and cycle 7 day 1. The chain links TRBV7-9 to TRBJ1-1, with a tentative D call TRBD1 (6 bases). The clonotype comes from an adult with an advanced solid tumor such as melanoma, head and neck, liver or kidney cancer. The input for sequencing was CD4+ or CD8+ T cells sorted from blood, taken in a trial of the OX40 agonist ivuxolimab. The CDR3 DNA is TGTGCCAGCAGCTCTGGACAGTTCGGGACTGAAGCTTTCTTT. Translating gives CASSSGQFGTEAFF.